These 22 T cell receptor beta chains were sequenced from one sample in a study of shared clonotypes between healthy human individuals. Here immunoSEQ multiplex PCR was the method, and the copy in TCRdb shows in-frame clones only, minus some. The sample lists approximately 2.5 million clones; 90% to 95% were seen once. Sequencing input: naive CD4+ T cells sorted from blood. Described subset: CD45RA+ positively selected. These receptor sequences come from a man younger than 35 in good health.

This chain uses TRBV5-4 with TRBJ1-2; D unresolved. This CDR3 is 13 amino acids long. Germline assignment: CDR1 SGHNT and CDR2 YYREEE (reference sequence). The ends were cut back, 4 bases at V and 12 bases at J, with 19 bases in the middle. This chain's CDR3 is CASSNEGEGPNTF. CDR3 DNA sequence: TGTGCCAGCAGCAACGAGGGCGAGGGCCCTAACACCTTC. The complete variable domain, with remaining parts taken from reference TRBV5-4 and TRBJ1-2, reads ETGVTQSPTHLIKTRGQQVTLRCSSQSGHNTVSWYQQALGQGPQFIFQYYREEENGRGNFPPRFSGLQFPNYSSELNVNALELDDSALYLCASSNEGEGPNTFGSGTRLTVV.

The chain uses TRBV7-8 and TRBJ2-7; no clear D. Germline V gene data show CDR1 as SGHVS and CDR2 as FQNEAQ. V lost 0 bases and J 3 bases, leaving 9 bases between the germline ends. This CDR3 is 14 amino acids long. The CDR3 protein is CASSLARTIYEQYF. In DNA, the CDR3 is TGTGCCAGCAGCTTAGCGCGGACGATCTACGAGCAGTACTTC. The full variable domain, rest sourced from reference TRBV7-8 and TRBJ2-7, is GAGVSQSPRYKVAKRGQDVALRCDPISGHVSLFWYQQALGQGPEFLTYFQNEAQLDKSGLPSDRFFAERPEGSVSTLKIQRTQQEDSAVYLCASSLARTIYEQYFGPGTRLTVT.

This chain joins TRBV4-3 and TRBJ1-3; D remains unclear. The V gene's germline CDR1 is LGHNA and CDR2 YSLEER. The length of the CDR3 is 17 residues. With 0 bases removed from V and 0 bases from J, the gap between germline ends came to 12 bases. The CDR3 bases are TGCGCCAGCAGCCAAGATCCACCGGGAGGCTCTGGAAACACCATATATTTT. Translating it yields CASSQDPPGGSGNTIYF.

The V gene is TRBV5-1, the J gene TRBJ2-5; tentative D call: TRBD2 (5 bases). Germline-derived CDR1 and CDR2 are SGHRS and YFSETQ. Trimming stripped 2 bases from V and 3 bases from J, with 8 bases between. This CDR3 contains 13 residues. CDR3 residues: CASSFREKETQYF. CDR3 in DNA: TGCGCCAGCAGCTTTAGGGAGAAAGAGACCCAGTACTTC.

The genes are TRBV20-1 and TRBJ2-2; D is unclear. V was clipped by 6 bases and J by 3 bases, with 5 bases between them. This CDR3 contains 11 residues. CDR1 DFQATT and CDR2 SNEGSKA come from the germline V gene (reference sequence). CDR3 bases: TGCAGTGCGGCATACACCGGGGAGCTGTTTTTT. Translating it yields CSAAYTGELFF.

The sample holds one count of this clone. The rearrangement links TRBV10-3 to TRBJ2-3; the match to TRBD1 covers 9 bases. Germline V gene lookup returns CDR1 ENHRY and CDR2 SYGVKD. Trimming cost V 11 bases and J 2 bases; bases outside gene matches: 5. This CDR3 comprises 13 residues. This chain's CDR3 is CAVRQGVTDTQYF. DNA for the CDR3: TGTGCCGTACGACAGGGGGTCACAGATACGCAGTATTTT.

This chain joins TRBV6-5 and TRBJ2-5; 9 bases align to TRBD2. V trimming: 0 bases; J trimming: 4 bases; junction bases outside the gene matches: 3. From germline, CDR1 is MNHEY and CDR2 SVGAGI. The CDR3 is made up of 15 amino acids. This CDR3 is CASSYSSAGGETQYF. CDR3 coding DNA: TGTGCCAGCAGTTACTCGTCAGCGGGAGGAGAGACCCAGTACTTC.

The count of this clone is one. V is TRBV15 and J is TRBJ2-5; possibly TRBD1 for D (6 bases). CDR1 LNHNV and CDR2 YYDKDF come from the germline V gene (reference sequence). Trimming pared 0 bases from V and 5 bases from J, leaving 19 bases between. The CDR3 contains 17 residues. CDR3 DNA: TGTGCCACCAGCAGAGAGGGTCAGGGGCGGGCAGGCGAGACCCAGTACTTC. This sequence encodes CATSREGQGRAGETQYF. The full variable domain, its missing parts supplied by reference TRBV15 and TRBJ2-5, is DAMVIQNPRYQVTQFGKPVTLSCSQTLNHNVMYWYQQKSSQAPKLLFHYYDKDFNNEADTPDNFQSRRPNTSFCFLDIRSPGLGDTAMYLCATSREGQGRAGETQYFGPGTRLLVL.

The chain links TRBV9 to TRBJ2-5, with D perhaps TRBD2 (6 bases). The ends were cut back, 4 bases at V and 5 bases at J, with 15 bases in the middle. CDR1 is SGDLS, CDR2 YYNGEE, per germline. CDR3 length: 14 residues. The CDR3 spells CASSSPGRLETQYF. CDR3 coding DNA: TGTGCCAGCAGCAGCCCGGGGAGGTTGGAGACCCAGTACTTC.

The chain couples TRBV6-4 to TRBJ2-3; the match to TRBD2 covers 8 bases. CDR3 length equals 16 residues. Germline V gene lookup returns CDR1 MRHNA and CDR2 SNTAGT. The junction had 6 bases not matched to a gene; V was cut back by 0 bases and J by 4 bases. The CDR3 nucleotides are TGTGCCAGCAGTGACTCGTACCAGCGGGAGTCAGATACGCAGTATTTT. Translation gives CASSDSYQRESDTQYF.

Concerning this clone: Other DNA sequences in the sample encode the same CDR3. The rearrangement uses TRBV7-2 and TRBJ1-2, with D possibly TRBD1 on 5 matching bases. V was shortened by 1 base and J by 0 bases, with 9 bases between the two germline ends. The CDR3 loop spans 15 amino acids. CDR1 is SGHTA and CDR2 is FQGNSA in the germline V gene. CDR3 sequence (DNA): TGTGCCAGCAGCTTAGAGGGGCGAGCTAACTATGGCTACACCTTC. Amino acid sequence: CASSLEGRANYGYTF.

The rearrangement links TRBV27 to TRBJ1-1, with D possibly being TRBD1 (6 bases). Germline CDR1 MNHEY, CDR2 SMNVEV (reference sequence). V lost 8 bases, J lost 4 bases, and 14 bases lay in between. The CDR3 totals 13 residues. The CDR3: CASRDTQATEAFF. CDR3 nucleotide sequence: TGTGCCAGCCGGGACACTCAGGCCACTGAAGCTTTCTTT.

For this clone: A much larger clone lies one base from this, so it may be a read error. Other DNA sequences in the same sample also yield this CDR3. The chain employs TRBV18 and TRBJ1-2; maybe TRBD1 (6 bases). There are 13 residues in the CDR3. Trimming took 3 bases from V and 2 from J, leaving 7 bases between them. Germline V CDR1 and CDR2: KGHSH, LQKENI. The CDR3 nucleotides are TGTGCCAGCTCACCCGGACAGAACTATGGCTACACCTTC. It is translated as CASSPGQNYGYTF.

V and J are TRBV28 and TRBJ2-5, with 7 bases fitting TRBD1. The ends lost 6 bases at V and 1 base at J; junction bases unmatched: 2. There are 13 residues in the CDR3. Germline CDR1 and CDR2: MDHEN and SYDVKM. The CDR3 is CASRGTAQETQYF. Written as DNA, the CDR3 is TGTGCCAGCAGGGGGACAGCCCAAGAGACCCAGTACTTC.

This chain connects TRBV19 to TRBJ1-4, with 8 bases aligning to TRBD1. Germline CDR1 LNHDA, CDR2 SQIVND (reference sequence). Losses at the gene ends were 5 bases for V and 1 base for J; bases not matched to a gene: 3. There are 15 residues in the CDR3. The CDR3 here is CASSPGQGTNEKLFF. CDR3 nucleotides: TGTGCCAGTAGTCCAGGACAGGGAACTAATGAAAAACTGTTTTTT.

The chain combines TRBV19 with TRBJ2-3, with no clear D. This CDR3 comprises 12 residues. V was shortened by 6 bases and J by 2 bases, with 6 bases between the two germline ends. Per germline, CDR1 LNHDA and CDR2 SQIVND (reference sequence). The CDR3 nucleotides are TGTGCCAGTAGAGCATCCACAGATACGCAGTATTTT. It is translated as CASRASTDTQYF.

The chain is built from TRBV7-2 and TRBJ1-1, with D unresolved. Trimming took off 0 bases at V and 4 bases at J, with 9 bases between the two ends. The CDR3 runs 14 residues. Germline CDR1 SGHTA, CDR2 FQGNSA. CDR3: CASSLARAGTEAFF. For the CDR3, the DNA is TGTGCCAGCAGCTTAGCGCGGGCCGGCACTGAAGCTTTCTTT. The full variable domain, its missing parts supplied by reference TRBV7-2 and TRBJ1-1, is GAGVSQSPSNKVTEKGKDVELRCDPISGHTALYWYRQSLGQGLEFLIYFQGNSAPDKSGLPSDRFSAERTGGSVSTLTIQRTQQEDSAVYLCASSLARAGTEAFFGQGTRLTVV.

The chain links TRBV11-2 to TRBJ2-2, with TRBD2 as a possible D gene (5 bases). Germline V lookup: CDR1 SGHAT, CDR2 FQNNGV. The CDR3 loop spans 18 amino acids. V shed 5 bases and J shed 4 bases, with 23 bases lying between them. In DNA, the CDR3 is TGTGCCAGCAGCCCCCGGCCGGGAAGACGACGAGGCACCGGGGAGCTGTTTTTT. This sequence encodes CASSPRPGRRRGTGELFF. Full variable domain (outside the CDR3, taken from reference TRBV11-2 and TRBJ2-2): EAGVAQSPRYKIIEKRQSVAFWCNPISGHATLYWYQQILGQGPKLLIQFQNNGVVDDSQLPKDRFSAERLKGVDSTLKIQPAKLEDSAVYLCASSPRPGRRRGTGELFFGEGSRLTVL.

This clone appeared a few times. V and J are TRBV7-9 and TRBJ1-4; unclear D gene. V gave up 5 bases and J gave up 5 bases, with 6 bases separating them. The CDR3 loop spans 12 amino acids. Germline V gene lookup returns CDR1 SEHNR and CDR2 FQNEAQ (reference sequence). CDR3 amino acids: CASSQLNEKLFF. The CDR3 DNA follows: TGTGCCAGCAGCCAATTGAATGAAAAACTGTTTTTT. The whole variable domain, filled in from reference TRBV7-9 and TRBJ1-4, reads DTGVSQNPRHKITKRGQNVTFRCDPISEHNRLYWYRQTLGQGPEFLTYFQNEAQLEKSRLLSDRFSAERPKGSFSTLEIQRTEQGDSAMYLCASSQLNEKLFFGSGTQLSVL.

The V gene is TRBV10-3, the J gene TRBJ2-2; 7 bases align to TRBD2. J gave up 4 bases and V 0 bases, and 5 bases lay outside the gene matches. This CDR3 contains 16 residues. Germline V lookup: CDR1 ENHRY, CDR2 SYGVKD. CDR3 region: CAISESPSGATGELFF. Written as DNA, the CDR3 is TGTGCCATCAGTGAGTCCCCCAGCGGGGCCACCGGGGAGCTGTTTTTT.

This chain links TRBV19 with TRBJ1-1, with TRBD1 identical over 8 bases. Germline V gene data show CDR1 as LNHDA and CDR2 as SQIVND (reference sequence). The CDR3 totals 14 residues. V shed 3 bases, J shed 2 bases, and the junction held 2 bases outside the gene matches. The CDR3 spells CASSMGQVNTEAFF. In DNA form, the CDR3 reads TGTGCCAGTAGTATGGGACAGGTCAACACTGAAGCTTTCTTT.

This clone was counted a single time. The chain links TRBV28 to TRBJ1-2; a possible D gene is TRBD1 (5 bases). The CDR3 totals 11 residues. V lost 6 bases, J lost 8 bases, and 10 bases lay in between. Germline V gene data show CDR1 as MDHEN and CDR2 as SYDVKM. CDR3 sequence (DNA): TGTGCCAGCAGGCGGGACTCCGGCTACACCTTC. Its translation is CASRRDSGYTF.